Listed below are T cell receptor beta chains from one sample, sequenced in a study of cytomegalovirus exposure and HLA in healthy donors. Profiling relied on immunoSEQ multiplex PCR, and the TCRdb table lists in-frame clones only, not all of them. The repertoire holds about 150,000 clones, approximately 85% seen once, with about 2.3% in the top ten. The source material was PBMCs. All receptors come from a woman aged 18-35 years in good health and CMV-seronegative. Both conserved end residues are part of each CDR3. Fields, in order: CDR3 DNA, CDR3 protein, V gene, D gene, J gene, clone size. D genes are given only for firm matches. Size tells how often a clone was seen (once, few, many) or the class of an expanded clone, and some rows leave it out.

DNA: TGTGCCAGCAGTGCACGGTGGGGACTAGCGGGATTCGGCGAGCAGTACTTC
CDR3: CASSARWGLAGFGEQYF
V: TRBV6-1
D: TRBD2
J: TRBJ2-7
size: -

DNA: TGTGCCAGCAGCTTCGGACAGGGGGCTTCGAACTATGGCTACACCTTC
CDR3: CASSFGQGASNYGYTF
V: TRBV7-6
D: TRBD1
J: TRBJ1-2
size: -

DNA: TGTGCCAGCAGTTTGTTTCCTAGCATCGATCCCAATGAGCAGTTCTTC
CDR3: CASSLFPSIDPNEQFF
V: TRBV27
D: -
J: TRBJ2-1
size: -

DNA: TGTGCCAGCAACTCGGGCCTCCTCGGGGTTGATGAAAAACTGTTTTTT
CDR3: CASNSGLLGVDEKLFF
V: TRBV11-2
D: -
J: TRBJ1-4
size: -

DNA: TGTGCCAGCAGTGTTGGAGGATACAATGAGCAGTTCTTC
CDR3: CASSVGGYNEQFF
V: TRBV2
D: -
J: TRBJ2-1
size: -

DNA: TGTGCCAGCAGTGTAGCAGAGACCCCGGGGGAGACCCAGTACTTC
CDR3: CASSVAETPGETQYF
V: TRBV6-1
D: -
J: TRBJ2-5
size: -

DNA: TGCGCCAGCAGCTTGGCGCCTAGTATTTCCAATGAGCAGTTCTTC
CDR3: CASSLAPSISNEQFF
V: TRBV5-1
D: -
J: TRBJ2-1
size: -

DNA: TGTGCCTGGAGTGCGTCGGGGGTAGGCTCACCCCTCCACTTT
CDR3: CAWSASGVGSPLHF
V: TRBV30
D: -
J: TRBJ1-6
size: -

DNA: TGTGCCAGCTCACCTGGACAGACTTTTGGGGAGACCCAGTACTTC
CDR3: CASSPGQTFGETQYF
V: TRBV18
D: -
J: TRBJ2-5
size: -

DNA: TGTGCCAGCAGCTTAGGGACAGGGGGAGGGGGGGCCGACGTCCTGACTTTC
CDR3: CASSLGTGGGGADVLTF
V: TRBV11-3
D: TRBD1
J: TRBJ2-6
size: -

DNA: TGTGCCAGTAGTATAGGGACTGGGCCCCAGCATTTT
CDR3: CASSIGTGPQHF
V: TRBV19
D: -
J: TRBJ1-5
size: -

DNA: TGTGCCAGCAGCCGAAAACAGTACGAGCAGTACTTC
CDR3: CASSRKQYEQYF
V: TRBV14
D: -
J: TRBJ2-7
size: -

DNA: TGCGCCAGCAGTCCAGGGGGTTCATCACCCCTCCACTTT
CDR3: CASSPGGSSPLHF
V: TRBV4-3
D: TRBD1
J: TRBJ1-6
size: -

DNA: TGCAGCGTGAGGGACATCGGCACAGATACGCAGTATTTT
CDR3: CSVRDIGTDTQYF
V: TRBV29-1
D: -
J: TRBJ2-3
size: -

DNA: TGTGCCAGCAGTAGAGGGACAGGGGTTTACGAGCAGTACTTC
CDR3: CASSRGTGVYEQYF
V: TRBV6-5
D: TRBD1
J: TRBJ2-7
size: few

DNA: TGCGCCAGCAGGGGGGCAACGAATGAAAAACTGTTTTTT
CDR3: CASRGATNEKLFF
V: TRBV5-1
D: -
J: TRBJ1-4
size: -